The clone carrying this T cell receptor (beta chain) was observed a handful of times. The antigen is not known. Survey level was the resolution at which the v3.0 immunoSEQ assay ran. Some clones are missing from TCRdb's copy, which holds only in-frame ones; the method was immunoSEQ multiplex PCR. The table has some 35,000 clones, around 74% seen once. The data were taken from a study of long-term antiretroviral therapy in people with HIV. Trimming removed 4 bases from V and 6 bases from J; junction bases left unmatched: 4. The CDR3 has 14 residues. CDR1 MDHEN and CDR2 SYDVKM come from the germline V gene. Findings of the study overall: Compared with controls, HIV repertoires showed narrower CDR3 length ranges. Pre-ART clonal expansions dominated every time point's repertoire.

This sequence originates from a man between 45 and 60 years old with HIV. The chain couples TRBV28 to TRBJ1-5; TRBD1 matches at 9 bases. Sequencing was performed on unsorted PBMCs, taken 3 years after starting antiretroviral therapy. CDR3 bases: TGTGCCAGCAGTTCGACAGGGGGGATTCAGCCCCAGCATTTT. Translation: CASSSTGGIQPQHF.